These 25 T cell receptor beta chains came from one sample sequenced in a study of blood T cell repertoires in COVID-19. The protocol was immunoSEQ multiplex PCR, while the TCRdb copy is restricted to in-frame clones and leaves out a portion. The sample holds about 400,000 clones; under 90% are singletons and the top ten take less than 2%. Sequenced material: PBMCs or T cells enriched from blood (not recorded which). All receptors derive from a woman in her twenties or thirties who had recovered from COVID-19.

The rearrangement joins TRBV2 to TRBJ1-3; 10 nucleotides match TRBD1. Germline-derived CDR1 and CDR2 are SNHLY and FYNNEI. V shed 9 bases and J 4 bases; nucleotides not matched to a gene: 9. There are 15 residues in the CDR3. The CDR3 spells CASLPGQGTGNTIYF. CDR3 in DNA: TGTGCCAGTTTACCGGGACAGGGGACGGGAAACACCATATATTTT.

The chain has TRBV3-1 (or the pseudogene TRBV3-2) and TRBJ1-6; 7 bases line up with TRBD1. This CDR3 has 16 amino acids. Germline CDR1 and CDR2: LGHDT and YNNKEL (reference sequence). Trimming at V came to 6 bases and at J to 7 bases, leaving 12 bases not matched to a gene. This CDR3 is CASRHSLQGYNSPLHF. The CDR3 DNA reads as TGTGCCAGCAGGCACTCGTTACAGGGGTACAATTCACCCCTCCACTTT.

This chain joins TRBV6-5 and TRBJ2-7; TRBD1 aligns across 7 bases. This CDR3 is built from 13 residues. Germline V gene lookup returns CDR1 MNHEY and CDR2 SVGAGI. V dropped 8 bases and J dropped 3; count of bases not matched to a gene: 7. The CDR3, as DNA: TGTGCCAGCGGTCCGGGACAGTACTACGAGCAGTACTTC. It specifies CASGPGQYYEQYF.

The V and J genes are TRBV18 and TRBJ1-3; D is uncertain. The CDR3 is made up of 17 amino acids. Germline V gene sequence: CDR1 KGHSH, CDR2 LQKENI. V was cut by 1 base and J by 0 bases, with 13 bases left in between. The CDR3 reads CASSPLAHRGSGNTIYF. Here the CDR3 DNA reads TGTGCCAGCTCACCACTGGCCCACCGGGGCTCTGGAAACACCATATATTTT.

A remark on this clone: Other DNA sequences of this sample code for an identical CDR3. This chain uses TRBV28 with TRBJ1-1, with unresolved D. The CDR3 length is 14 residues. Trimming removed 6 bases from V and 0 bases from J, with 11 bases in between. Germline-derived CDR1 and CDR2 are MDHEN and SYDVKM. The CDR3 DNA reads as TGTGCCAGCAGCCCATCGGGTGTGAACACTGAAGCTTTCTTT. This codes for CASSPSGVNTEAFF.

In the case of this clone: Other DNA sequences in this specimen translate into the identical CDR3. V usage is TRBV7-3 and J usage is TRBJ2-1, with 8 nucleotides matching TRBD1. The V segment lost 3 bases and the J segment 4 bases; nucleotides outside the gene matches: 5. The CDR3 contains 15 residues. Germline CDR1 SGHTA, CDR2 FQGTGA. The CDR3 loop reads CASSFDRGSYNEQFF. The DNA for the CDR3 is TGTGCCAGCAGCTTCGACAGGGGATCATACAATGAGCAGTTCTTC.

This clone came up once. This chain connects TRBV29-1 to TRBJ1-2; 7 bases fit TRBD1. The CDR3 is 12 amino acids. Germline CDR1 reads SQVTM; CDR2 reads ANQGSEA. The V gene end was trimmed by 6 bases and the J gene end by 7 bases; junction bases not matched to a gene: 8. The CDR3 DNA reads TGCAGCGTCGGTCAGGGGGTAGGTGGCTACACCTTC. This gives the protein CSVGQGVGGYTF.

The V gene is TRBV7-2, the J gene TRBJ2-3, with D unresolved. The CDR3 loop spans 13 amino acids. Germline loops: CDR1 SGHTA, CDR2 FQGNSA. V lost 10 bases and J 5 bases, leaving 16 bases between the germline ends. As DNA, the CDR3 is TGTGCCAACCTCCTCGGAGTTGGAGATACGCAGTATTTT. The encoded protein is CANLLGVGDTQYF. Drawing the rest from reference TRBV7-2 and TRBJ2-3, the complete variable domain is GAGVSQSPSNKVTEKGKDVELRCDPISGHTALYWYRQSLGQGLEFLIYFQGNSAPDKSGLPSDRFSAERTGGSVSTLTIQRTQQEDSAVYLCANLLGVGDTQYFGPGTRLTVL.

V gene TRBV7-9 combines with J gene TRBJ1-5; 8 positions match TRBD1. V lost 4 bases, J lost 5 bases, and 1 base stayed unmatched. Germline assignment: CDR1 SEHNR and CDR2 FQNEAQ (reference sequence). The CDR3 sequence is 13 residues long. The CDR3 here is CASSSGQDQPQHF. The CDR3 DNA sequence: TGTGCCAGCAGCTCGGGACAGGATCAGCCCCAGCATTTT.

The chain is built from TRBV27 and TRBJ2-7, with 8 bases that match TRBD2. This CDR3 spans 16 amino acids. Germline CDR1 reads MNHEY; CDR2 reads SMNVEV (reference sequence). After removal of 3 bases from V and 1 base from J, the junction contained 8 bases not matched to a gene. Here the CDR3 reads CASSFSGGVLSYEQYF. CDR3 DNA: TGTGCCAGCAGTTTCTCGGGGGGGGTCCTATCCTACGAGCAGTACTTC.

The chain carries TRBV10-2 and TRBJ2-7; D remains unclear. The CDR3 runs to 13 residues. V lost 6 bases, J lost 3 bases, and 12 bases lay in between. Looked up from germline, CDR1 is WSHSY and CDR2 is SAAADI. The CDR3: CASREIPSYEQYF. Written as DNA, the CDR3 is TGCGCCAGCAGGGAGATCCCGAGCTACGAGCAGTACTTC.

The chain recombines TRBV2 with TRBJ2-7; TRBD1 might be the D (6 bases). Germline V gives CDR1 SNHLY, CDR2 FYNNEI. The CDR3 contains 18 residues. Trimming shortened V by 4 bases and J by 0 bases, and 22 bases separated the two germline ends. CDR3 sequence reads: CASSVMLVRAGDSYEQYF. DNA of the CDR3: TGTGCCAGCAGTGTCATGCTCGTCCGGGCAGGGGACTCCTACGAGCAGTACTTC.

Relative to its sample, this clone is medium-sized. The chain employs TRBV7-6 and TRBJ1-3; D is unclear. V shed 2 bases and J shed 2 bases, with 7 bases lying between them. In germline, CDR1 is SGHVS, CDR2 FNYEAQ. The CDR3 is made up of 14 amino acids. The CDR3 DNA reads as TGTGCCAGCAGCTTAACCCAGACTGGAAACACCATATATTTT. Protein: CASSLTQTGNTIYF.

The chain is built from TRBV19 and TRBJ1-1; D gene ambiguous. CDR1 is LNHDA, CDR2 SQIVND, per germline (reference sequence). The CDR3 is made up of 15 amino acids. Deletions cut 1 base from V and 2 bases from J, with 11 bases between. This CDR3 is CASSIVPGRNTEAFF. The CDR3, as DNA: TGTGCCAGTAGTATAGTTCCGGGTCGAAACACTGAAGCTTTCTTT.

CDR3 DNA: TGTGCCATCACCCCAGATTCTAACTATGGCTACACCTTC. This codes for CAITPDSNYGYTF. The V and J genes are TRBV10-3 and TRBJ1-2; D not resolved. The CDR3 runs 13 residues. Trimming pared 7 bases from V and 0 bases from J, leaving 9 bases between. The germline V gene encodes CDR1 ENHRY and CDR2 SYGVKD.

This clone was picked up a small number of times. The chain couples TRBV5-6 to TRBJ2-1; 7 bases are a match to TRBD2. Germline trimming cut 0 bases from V and 6 bases from J; bases unmatched to any gene: 0. Per the germline V gene, CDR1 is SGHDT and CDR2 is YYEEEE. The CDR3 loop spans 13 amino acids. This chain's CDR3 is CASSLVAGNEQFF. The CDR3 DNA reads TGTGCCAGCAGCTTGGTAGCGGGCAATGAGCAGTTCTTC.

The chain combines TRBV15 with TRBJ2-7, with D tentatively TRBD1 (6 bases). In germline, CDR1 is LNHNV, CDR2 YYDKDF (reference sequence). The CDR3 sequence is 14 residues long. V lost 3 bases and J 9 bases, leaving 18 bases between the germline ends. The DNA of the CDR3 is TGTGCCACCAGCAGGATCGAATGGGGGACACCGCAGTACTTC. This codes for CATSRIEWGTPQYF.

This sequence joins TRBV6-1 and TRBJ2-7; TRBD2 matches 8 bases. The CDR3 runs 16 residues. V lost 2 bases, J lost 3 bases, and 9 bases stayed unmatched. Germline V gene data show CDR1 as MNHNS and CDR2 as SASEGT. CDR3 sequence reads: CASSEIGTSLYYEQYF. CDR3 sequence (DNA): TGTGCCAGCAGTGAAATCGGGACTAGTCTATACTACGAGCAGTACTTC.

The chain employs TRBV24-1 and TRBJ2-1, with 9 bases that match TRBD1. V shed 3 bases and J 6 bases; nucleotides not matched to a gene: 5. The CDR3 has 15 residues. CDR1 is KGHDR and CDR2 is SFDVKD in the germline V gene. The CDR3 protein is CATSDGTGLSNEQFF. The CDR3 bases are TGTGCCACCAGTGATGGGACAGGGCTTTCCAATGAGCAGTTCTTC.

The chain carries TRBV6-5 and TRBJ1-2, with D uncertain. Trimming stripped 7 bases from V and 0 bases from J, with 12 bases between. The CDR3 spans 14 residues. Looked up from germline, CDR1 is MNHEY and CDR2 is SVGAGI. Here the CDR3 DNA reads TGTGCCAGCAAACGGGCGGGTACTAACTATGGCTACACCTTC. It yields the protein CASKRAGTNYGYTF.

The chain combines TRBV12-5 with TRBJ1-3; TRBD1 might be the D (6 bases). In germline, CDR1 is LGHNT, CDR2 FRNRAP. V was clipped by 7 bases and J by 0 bases, with 10 bases between them. This CDR3 spans 14 amino acids. The CDR3 DNA is TGTGCTAGTGCCCGGGACATCTCTGGAAACACCATATATTTT. It codes for CASARDISGNTIYF.

The chain joins TRBV5-1 to TRBJ1-2; D is uncertain. CDR3 length: 13 residues. The germline V and J ends were trimmed by 0 bases and 7 bases, with 10 bases remaining between them. Germline CDR1 and CDR2: SGHRS and YFSETQ. Here the CDR3 DNA reads TGCGCCAGCAGCTTGGCGTCAGACTCTGGCTACACCTTC. This translates into CASSLASDSGYTF.

This chain connects TRBV29-1 to TRBJ1-2; D gene uncertain. The CDR3 runs 11 residues. Trimming stripped 3 bases from V and 4 bases from J, with 6 bases between. Germline CDR1 is SQVTM and CDR2 is ANQGSEA. The DNA of the CDR3 is TGCAGCGTTGACGAGGTCTATGGCTACACCTTC. It encodes CSVDEVYGYTF.

The chain uses TRBV3-1 (or the pseudogene TRBV3-2) and TRBJ1-1, with D perhaps TRBD1 (5 bases). CDR3 length: 15 amino acids. The V end lost 4 bases, the J end lost 1 base, and 13 bases lay between the germline ends. Germline V gene data show CDR1 as LGHDT and CDR2 as YNNKEL (reference sequence). The CDR3 nucleotides are TGTGCCAGCAGCCTAAGGGCCGGACAGAACACTGAAGCTTTCTTT. Translation: CASSLRAGQNTEAFF.

The gene calls are TRBV2 and TRBJ1-6; D is perhaps TRBD1 (5 bases). The germline V gene encodes CDR1 SNHLY and CDR2 FYNNEI. Deletions cut 4 bases from V and 6 bases from J, with 16 bases between. The CDR3 loop spans 16 amino acids. CDR3 coding DNA: TGTGCCAGCAGTGTTGACTCAGGGCGGCCTAATTCACCCCTCCACTTT. It is translated as CASSVDSGRPNSPLHF.